Presented here are 5 T cell receptor beta chains from one specimen sequenced in a study of CD8 T cells in ankylosing spondylitis. TCRdb fed the 5' RACE reads into MiXCR, producing one record per CDR3 protein. The sample includes more than 20,000 distinct CDR3 sequences, 13% of them seen just once. The source material was blood. The receptors were sampled from a male donor with ankylosing spondylitis or in good health (not recorded which).

The rearrangement joins TRBV28 to TRBJ1-1; D unclear. CDR1 and CDR2 from the germline V gene are MDHEN and SYDVKM. Trimming removed 4 bases from V and 1 base from J, with 13 bases in between. This CDR3 region has 15 residues. This CDR3 is CASSSASRPNTEAFF. CDR3 in DNA: TGTGCCAGCAGTTCAGCCAGTAGACCGAACACTGAAGCTTTCTTT.

V and J are TRBV2 and TRBJ2-3, with a tentative D call TRBD2 (6 bases). Germline V gene sequence: CDR1 SNHLY, CDR2 FYNNEI. The CDR3 consists of 14 residues. Trimming removed 7 bases from V and 1 base from J, with 12 bases in between. CDR3 nucleotides: TGTGCCAGCAAGGTAGCGGCGCGCACAGATACGCAGTATTTT. Its protein is CASKVAARTDTQYF.

This clonotype has just a few counts. The gene calls are TRBV19 and TRBJ2-2, with no clear D. There are 11 residues in the CDR3. Deletions cut 9 bases from V and 1 base from J, with 3 bases between. Germline CDR1 reads LNHDA; CDR2 reads SQIVND (reference sequence). CDR3 sequence reads: CASENTGELFF. Written as DNA, the CDR3 is TGTGCCAGCGAGAACACCGGGGAGCTGTTTTTT.

This clonotype was observed many times. The chain combines TRBV7-6 with TRBJ2-5; 7 nucleotides agree with TRBD2. Germline lookup yields CDR1 SGHVS and CDR2 FNYEAQ. The CDR3 is 16 amino acids. Germline trimming cut 3 bases from V and 8 bases from J; bases unmatched to any gene: 15. The CDR3 here is CASSFRPTGLGVTQYF. CDR3 bases: TGTGCCAGCAGCTTCCGCCCCACCGGACTAGGGGTAACCCAGTACTTC. Filled out from reference TRBV7-6 and TRBJ2-5, the complete variable domain reads GAGVSQSPRYKVTKRGQDVALRCDPISGHVSLYWYRQALGQGPEFLTYFNYEAQQDKSGLPNDRFSAERPEGSISTLTIQRTEQRDSAMYRCASSFRPTGLGVTQYFGPGTRLLVL.

This clonotype was counted many times. This chain uses TRBV7-3 with TRBJ2-1; 7 bases line up with TRBD2. Germline V gene lookup returns CDR1 SGHTA and CDR2 FQGTGA. The trim removed 5 bases at V and 3 bases at J, leaving 7 bases unmatched. This CDR3 has 15 amino acids. The CDR3 sequence is CASSASGMYYNEQFF. As DNA, the CDR3 is TGTGCCAGCAGCGCGAGCGGGATGTACTACAATGAGCAGTTCTTC.